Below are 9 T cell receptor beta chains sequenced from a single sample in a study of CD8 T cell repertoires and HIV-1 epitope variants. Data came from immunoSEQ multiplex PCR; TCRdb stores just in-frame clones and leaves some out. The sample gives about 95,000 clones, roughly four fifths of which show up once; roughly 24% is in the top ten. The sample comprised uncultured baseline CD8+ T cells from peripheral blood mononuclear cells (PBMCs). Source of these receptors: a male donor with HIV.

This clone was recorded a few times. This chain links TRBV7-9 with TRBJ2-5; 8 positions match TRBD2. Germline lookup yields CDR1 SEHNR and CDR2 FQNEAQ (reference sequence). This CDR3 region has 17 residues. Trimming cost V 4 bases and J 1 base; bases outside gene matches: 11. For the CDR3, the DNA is TGTGCCAGCAGCTCGATCTGGGGACGGGGGGGCCAAGAGACCCAGTACTTC. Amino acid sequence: CASSSIWGRGGQETQYF.

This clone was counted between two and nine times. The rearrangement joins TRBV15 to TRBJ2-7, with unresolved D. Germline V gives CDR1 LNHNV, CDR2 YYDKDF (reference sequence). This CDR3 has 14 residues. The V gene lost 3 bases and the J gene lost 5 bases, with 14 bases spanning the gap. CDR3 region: CATSRGSVGDEQYF. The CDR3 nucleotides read TGTGCCACCAGCAGGGGGTCGGTCGGCGACGAGCAGTACTTC.

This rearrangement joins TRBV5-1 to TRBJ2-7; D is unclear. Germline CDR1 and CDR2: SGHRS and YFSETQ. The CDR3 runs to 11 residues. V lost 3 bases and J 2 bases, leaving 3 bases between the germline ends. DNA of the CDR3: TGCGCCAGCAGCTCCACCTACGAGCAGTACTTC. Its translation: CASSSTYEQYF.

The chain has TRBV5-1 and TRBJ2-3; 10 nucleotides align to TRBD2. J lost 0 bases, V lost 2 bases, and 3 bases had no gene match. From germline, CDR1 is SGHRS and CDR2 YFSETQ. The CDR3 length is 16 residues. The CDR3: CASSFSGRSSTDTQYF. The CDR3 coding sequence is TGCGCCAGCAGCTTTAGCGGGAGGTCTAGCACAGATACGCAGTATTTT.

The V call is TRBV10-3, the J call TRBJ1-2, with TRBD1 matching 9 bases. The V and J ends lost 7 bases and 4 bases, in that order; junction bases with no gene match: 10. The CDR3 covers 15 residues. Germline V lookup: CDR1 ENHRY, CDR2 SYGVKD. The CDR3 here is CAIIPDRGRSYGYTF. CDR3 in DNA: TGTGCCATCATCCCGGACAGGGGTCGGAGCTATGGCTACACCTTC.

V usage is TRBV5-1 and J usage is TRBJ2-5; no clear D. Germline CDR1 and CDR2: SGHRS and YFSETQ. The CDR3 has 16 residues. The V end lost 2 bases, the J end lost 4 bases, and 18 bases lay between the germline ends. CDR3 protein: CASSFSNSDLPETQYF. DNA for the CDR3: TGCGCCAGCAGCTTTTCCAACTCGGACCTGCCAGAGACCCAGTACTTC. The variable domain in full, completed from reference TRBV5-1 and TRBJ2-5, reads KAGVTQTPRYLIKTRGQQVTLSCSPISGHRSVSWYQQTPGQGLQFLFEYFSETQRNKGNFPGRFSGRQFSNSRSEMNVSTLELGDSALYLCASSFSNSDLPETQYFGPGTRLLVL.

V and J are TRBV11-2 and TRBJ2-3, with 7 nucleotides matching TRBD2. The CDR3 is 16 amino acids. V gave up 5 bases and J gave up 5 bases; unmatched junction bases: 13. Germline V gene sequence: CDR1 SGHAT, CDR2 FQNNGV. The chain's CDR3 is CASSNSGREVRDTQYF. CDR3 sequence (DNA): TGTGCCAGCAGCAACTCGGGTCGGGAGGTGCGAGATACGCAGTATTTT.

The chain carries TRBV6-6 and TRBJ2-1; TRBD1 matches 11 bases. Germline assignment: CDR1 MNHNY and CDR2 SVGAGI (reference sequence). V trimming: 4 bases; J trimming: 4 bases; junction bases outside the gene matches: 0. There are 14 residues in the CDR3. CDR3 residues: CASSWDRGYNEQFF. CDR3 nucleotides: TGTGCCAGCAGTTGGGACAGGGGGTACAATGAGCAGTTCTTC.

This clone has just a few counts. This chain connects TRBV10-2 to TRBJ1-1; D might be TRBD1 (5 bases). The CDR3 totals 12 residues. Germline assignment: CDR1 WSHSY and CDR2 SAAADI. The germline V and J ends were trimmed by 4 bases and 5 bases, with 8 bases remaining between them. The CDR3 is CASSVWGTEAFF. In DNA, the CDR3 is TGCGCCAGCAGTGTTTGGGGGACTGAAGCTTTCTTT.